This TCR beta chain was obtained from a study of Ad26.COV2.S vaccination and SARS-CoV-2 variants. Clones were read by immunoSEQ multiplex PCR, and TCRdb kept only the in-frame ones, dropping some. Among about 400,000 clones listed, roughly 90% were seen once. Regarding treatment: around 19 received Ad26.COV2.S at low or high dose, single or two shots; about 5 received placebo; per-sample allocation not given. At day 63 after the first vaccine or placebo injection, samples were drawn. Germline CDR1 is SQVTM and CDR2 is ANQGSEA. V was pared by 1 base and J by 6 bases, with 19 bases between. The CDR3 covers 15 residues.

The chain combines TRBV29-1 with TRBJ2-7; D is unclear. This receptor was identified in a person between 18 and 60 years old who received the Ad26.COV2.S COVID-19 vaccine or a placebo. Sequencing used peripheral blood, obtained in a trial of Ad26.COV2.S vaccine versus placebo. CDR3 DNA: TGCAGCGTTGAAGTTGACCGCCCGAGGTCACGCGAGCAGTACTTC. It translates to CSVEVDRPRSREQYF.